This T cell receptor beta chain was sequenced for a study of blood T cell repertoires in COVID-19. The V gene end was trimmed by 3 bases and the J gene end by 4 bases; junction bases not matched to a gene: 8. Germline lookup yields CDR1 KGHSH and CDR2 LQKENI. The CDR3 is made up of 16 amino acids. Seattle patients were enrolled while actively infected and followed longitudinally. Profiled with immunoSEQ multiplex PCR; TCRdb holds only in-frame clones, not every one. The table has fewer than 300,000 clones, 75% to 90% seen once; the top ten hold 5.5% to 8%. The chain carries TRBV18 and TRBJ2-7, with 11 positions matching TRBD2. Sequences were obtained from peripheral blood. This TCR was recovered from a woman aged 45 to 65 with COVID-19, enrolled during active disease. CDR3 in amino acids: CASSPNSGRARYEQYF. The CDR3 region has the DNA TGTGCCAGCTCACCTAATAGCGGGAGGGCCAGATACGAGCAGTACTTC. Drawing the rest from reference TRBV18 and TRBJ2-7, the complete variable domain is NAGVMQNPRHLVRRRGQEARLRCSPMKGHSHVYWYRQLPEEGLKFMVYLQKENIIDESGMPKERFSAEFPKEGPSILRIQQVVRGDSAAYFCASSPNSGRARYEQYFGPGTRLTVT.